The 21 T cell receptor beta chains below were found in one sample sequenced in a study of neurological immune-mediated disorders. One entry per CDR3 protein, called by TCRdb with MiXCR from the 5' RACE reads. The sample consists of under 40,000 distinct CDR3 sequences, under 7.5% of them appearing once. The sequenced sample consisted of PBMCs. The receptors were sampled from a woman between 35 and 50 years old in good health.

The chain carries TRBV9 and TRBJ2-3; perhaps TRBD1 as D (5 bases). The V gene lost 1 base and the J gene lost 2 bases, with 11 bases spanning the gap. CDR3 size: 15 residues. Germline values: CDR1 SGDLS, CDR2 YYNGEE. Written as DNA, the CDR3 is TGTGCCAGCAGCGTAAAGGGGCAGGTCACAGATACGCAGTATTTT. Translated: CASSVKGQVTDTQYF.

This clonotype has ten or more counts. The V and J genes are TRBV5-1 and TRBJ2-1; 11 bases fit TRBD1. Trimming at V came to 2 bases and at J to 6 bases, leaving 4 bases not matched to a gene. Germline V gene sequence: CDR1 SGHRS, CDR2 YFSETQ. The CDR3 is made up of 15 amino acids. Here the CDR3 DNA reads TGCGCCAGCAGCTTCTCCGGGACAGGGGGCAATGAGCAGTTCTTC. This translates into CASSFSGTGGNEQFF.

This clonotype was seen many times. V is TRBV14 and J is TRBJ1-5, with unresolved D. V was clipped by 1 base and J by 1 base, with 5 bases between them. Germline CDR1 and CDR2: SGHDN and FVKESK. The CDR3 loop spans 14 amino acids. The CDR3: CASSQGGSNQPQHF. Written as DNA, the CDR3 is TGTGCCAGCAGCCAAGGTGGAAGCAATCAGCCCCAGCATTTT.

This clonotype appeared many times. CDR3 protein: CASSLAGFYEQYV. The CDR3 region has the DNA TGTGCCAGCAGCCTAGCGGGCTTCTACGAGCAGTACGTC. J is TRBJ2-7 and V is TRBV7-9; 8 bases are a match to TRBD2. The CDR3 spans 13 residues. Per the germline V gene, CDR1 is SEHNR and CDR2 is FQNEAQ (reference sequence).

At least ten counts were recorded for this clonotype. The rearrangement joins TRBV6-6 to TRBJ1-5; D unclear. Germline lookup yields CDR1 MNHNY and CDR2 SVGAGI (reference sequence). Deletions cut 7 bases from V and 2 bases from J, with 15 bases between. The CDR3 covers 15 residues. The CDR3 DNA reads TGTGCCAGCACTCGACCGGGAGAGGGCAATCAGCCCCAGCATTTT. Its translation is CASTRPGEGNQPQHF.

This clonotype appeared many times. The V and J genes are TRBV6-5 and TRBJ2-7, with 11 bases aligning to TRBD2. Germline V lookup: CDR1 MNHEY, CDR2 SVGAGI. CDR3 size: 16 residues. With V trimmed by 0 bases and J by 3 bases, 4 bases remained unmatched. CDR3 sequence reads: CASSYSWLAGGYEQYF. CDR3 nucleotide sequence: TGTGCCAGCAGTTACTCGTGGCTAGCGGGAGGCTACGAGCAGTACTTC.

The table lists this clonotype with many counts. J is TRBJ2-6 and V is TRBV18, with unresolved D. Trimming removed 3 bases at V and 2 bases at J, with 5 bases between. Germline CDR1 reads KGHSH; CDR2 reads LQKENI. This CDR3 has 14 residues. The CDR3: CASSPSPGANVLTF. The DNA of the CDR3 is TGTGCCAGCTCACCGTCCCCTGGGGCCAACGTCCTGACTTTC.

This clonotype appeared many times. This sequence joins TRBV12-3 or TRBV12-4 and TRBJ2-2; D may match TRBD1 or TRBD2 (5 bases each). The CDR3 runs to 17 residues. V was cut by 5 bases and J by 1 base, with 17 bases left in between. The CDR3 protein is CASSLRPGTVNTGELFF. The CDR3 DNA follows: TGTGCCAGCAGTCTTCGTCCCGGGACGGTGAACACCGGGGAGCTGTTTTTT.

This clonotype showed up many times. V is TRBV6-1 and J is TRBJ2-2, with 7 positions matching TRBD1. The CDR3 is 14 amino acids. CDR1 MNHNS and CDR2 SASEGT come from the germline V gene. Trimming cost V 4 bases and J 6 bases; bases outside gene matches: 5. The chain's CDR3 is CASSGSGGAGELFF. CDR3 in DNA: TGTGCCAGCAGTGGGTCAGGGGGAGCCGGGGAGCTGTTTTTT.

The J gene is TRBJ2-5, the V gene TRBV14, with 7 bases identical to TRBD2. V shed 8 bases, J shed 5 bases, and the junction held 11 bases outside the gene matches. Germline V gives CDR1 SGHDN, CDR2 FVKESK. The CDR3 runs to 14 residues. CDR3 bases: TGTGCCAGCCACGGGACTACATGGACGGAGACCCAGTACTTC. It specifies CASHGTTWTETQYF.

This clonotype has a count of ten or more. The V and J genes are TRBV3-1 and TRBJ1-2; 7 bases align to TRBD1. The ends lost 2 bases at V and 4 bases at J; junction bases unmatched: 7. CDR3 length: 15 amino acids. CDR1 and CDR2 (germline): LGHDT, YNNKEL (reference sequence). CDR3 in amino acids: CASSQPQGLSYGYTF. The DNA of the CDR3 is TGTGCCAGCAGCCAACCACAGGGGTTGAGCTATGGCTACACCTTC.

This clonotype has at least ten counts. The genes are TRBV12-3 or TRBV12-4 and TRBJ2-1; tentative D call: TRBD2 (6 bases). CDR3 length: 15 residues. V dropped 2 bases and J dropped 3 bases, with 11 bases sitting between them. The CDR3 spells CASSLIGTRYNEQFF. For the CDR3, the DNA is TGTGCCAGCAGTTTAATCGGGACTCGCTACAATGAGCAGTTCTTC.

At least ten counts were recorded for this clonotype. The rearrangement links TRBV4-1 to TRBJ2-2, with a possible D match to TRBD2 (5 bases). CDR3 length equals 16 residues. With 0 bases removed from V and 4 bases from J, the gap between germline ends came to 12 bases. Germline V lookup: CDR1 MGHRA, CDR2 YSYEKL. The CDR3 DNA is TGCGCCAGCAGCCAAGAGAGAAGCGGAACCACCGGGGAGCTGTTTTTT. Translation: CASSQERSGTTGELFF.

The table lists this clonotype with many counts. V usage is TRBV11-2 and J usage is TRBJ1-5; D remains unclear. Germline loops: CDR1 SGHAT, CDR2 FQNNGV. This CDR3 spans 13 amino acids. Trimming shortened V by 1 base and J by 6 bases, and 7 bases separated the two germline ends. Here the CDR3 DNA reads TGTGCCAGCAGCTTAGGAGATTCTCAGCCCCAGCATTTT. Amino acids: CASSLGDSQPQHF.

At least ten counts were recorded for this clonotype. The rearrangement uses TRBV11-2 and TRBJ2-2; 7 bases agree with TRBD2. The CDR3 contains 19 residues. CDR1 SGHAT and CDR2 FQNNGV come from the germline V gene. Germline trimming cut 4 bases from V and 1 base from J; bases unmatched to any gene: 15. The CDR3 nucleotides read TGTGCCAGCAGCTCCGGAGGAGCGGGAAATAAAATGAACACCGGGGAGCTGTTTTTT. Residues: CASSSGGAGNKMNTGELFF.

This clonotype was seen at least ten times. The V and J genes are TRBV20-1 and TRBJ2-7; D unclear. Germline V gene lookup returns CDR1 DFQATT and CDR2 SNEGSKA (reference sequence). This CDR3 is 13 amino acids long. The V end was cut by 6 bases, the J end by 1 base, with 13 bases between. The CDR3 DNA reads TGCAGTGCCCCCGAAAGTCCATCCTACGAGCAGTACTTC. Translated, it gives CSAPESPSYEQYF.

This clonotype showed up many times. The chain links TRBV5-1 to TRBJ1-5, with 7 nucleotides matching TRBD1. The length of the CDR3 is 14 residues. J gave up 4 bases and V 2 bases, and 3 bases lay outside the gene matches. CDR1 and CDR2 (germline): SGHRS, YFSETQ. This CDR3 is CASSLEGANQPQHF. DNA of the CDR3: TGCGCCAGCAGCTTAGAGGGGGCGAATCAGCCCCAGCATTTT.

This clonotype was counted at least ten times. The rearrangement links TRBV7-9 to TRBJ2-3, with a tentative D call TRBD1 (5 bases). The CDR3 sequence is 15 residues long. From germline, CDR1 is SEHNR and CDR2 FQNEAQ (reference sequence). The ends were cut back, 6 bases at V and 4 bases at J, with 17 bases in the middle. This CDR3 is CASSLGARSPDTQYF. The DNA for the CDR3 is TGTGCCAGCAGTCTAGGGGCCCGATCCCCAGATACGCAGTATTTT.

This clonotype was seen at least ten times. The V call is TRBV5-1, the J call TRBJ2-3; 10 positions agree with TRBD2. Per germline, CDR1 SGHRS and CDR2 YFSETQ. After removal of 2 bases from V and 1 base from J, the junction contained 4 bases not matched to a gene. The CDR3 is 16 amino acids. CDR3 region: CASSLQAGGRTDTQYF. CDR3 sequence (DNA): TGCGCCAGCAGCTTACAAGCGGGAGGGCGCACAGATACGCAGTATTTT.

The V and J genes are TRBV7-2 and TRBJ1-1, with D unclear. The CDR3 has 14 amino acids. The germline gives CDR1 SGHTA, CDR2 FQGNSA. V was shortened by 6 bases and J by 11 bases, with 22 bases between the two germline ends. The CDR3 sequence is CASSPDPGSSGAFF. In DNA form, the CDR3 reads TGTGCCAGCAGTCCAGACCCGGGATCCAGCGGGGCTTTCTTT.

There are many counts of this clonotype. The rearrangement joins TRBV12-3 or TRBV12-4 to TRBJ2-7; D not certain. This CDR3 spans 12 amino acids. The ends were cut back, 4 bases at V and 2 bases at J, with 6 bases in the middle. CDR3: CASSYGTYEQYF. DNA of the CDR3: TGTGCCAGCAGTTATGGTACCTACGAGCAGTACTTC.